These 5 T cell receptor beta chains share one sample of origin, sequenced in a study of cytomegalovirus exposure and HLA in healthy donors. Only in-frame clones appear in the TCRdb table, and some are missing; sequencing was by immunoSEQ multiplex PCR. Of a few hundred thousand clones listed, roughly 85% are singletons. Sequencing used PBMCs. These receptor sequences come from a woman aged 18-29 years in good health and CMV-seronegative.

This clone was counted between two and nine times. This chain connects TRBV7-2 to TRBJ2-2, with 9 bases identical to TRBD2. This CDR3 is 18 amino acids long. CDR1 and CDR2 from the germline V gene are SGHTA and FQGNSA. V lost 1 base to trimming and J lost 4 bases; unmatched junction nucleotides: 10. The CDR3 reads CASSLEPMNSGSTGELFF. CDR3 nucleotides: TGTGCCAGCAGCTTAGAGCCAATGAATAGCGGGAGCACCGGGGAGCTGTTTTTT.

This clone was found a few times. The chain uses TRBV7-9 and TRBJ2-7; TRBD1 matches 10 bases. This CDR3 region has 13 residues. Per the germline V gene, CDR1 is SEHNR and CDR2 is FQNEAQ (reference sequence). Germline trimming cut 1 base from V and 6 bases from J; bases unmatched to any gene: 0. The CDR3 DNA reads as TGTGCCAGCAGCTTAGGGACAGGGGGCGAGCAGTACTTC. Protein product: CASSLGTGGEQYF.

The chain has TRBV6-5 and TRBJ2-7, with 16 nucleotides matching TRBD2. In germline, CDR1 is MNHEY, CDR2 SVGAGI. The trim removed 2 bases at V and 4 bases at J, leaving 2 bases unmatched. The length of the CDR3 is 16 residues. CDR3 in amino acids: CASSYGGLAGGYEQYF. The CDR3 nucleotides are TGTGCCAGCAGTTACGGGGGACTAGCGGGAGGGTACGAGCAGTACTTC.

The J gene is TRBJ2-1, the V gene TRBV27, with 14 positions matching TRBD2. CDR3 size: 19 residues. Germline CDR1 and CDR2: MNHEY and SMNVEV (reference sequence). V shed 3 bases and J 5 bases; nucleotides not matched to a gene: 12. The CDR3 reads CASSFIWRLAGGVDNEQFF. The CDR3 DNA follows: TGTGCCAGCAGTTTCATTTGGAGACTAGCGGGAGGGGTGGACAATGAGCAGTTCTTC.

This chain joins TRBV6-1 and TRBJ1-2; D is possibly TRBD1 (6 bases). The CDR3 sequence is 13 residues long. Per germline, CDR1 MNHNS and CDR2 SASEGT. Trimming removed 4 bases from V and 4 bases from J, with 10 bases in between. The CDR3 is CASSGNRVYGYTF. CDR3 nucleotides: TGTGCCAGCAGTGGGAACAGGGTCTATGGCTACACCTTC.